This passage covers 11 T cell receptor beta chains from one sample sequenced in a study of shared clonotypes between healthy human individuals (dated by TCRdb to 2020 to 2021). Library prep was done by the immunoSEQ multiplex PCR assay. Here the immuneACCESS table is served through TCRdb, limited to in-frame sequences with V and J called. Missing clones are a known gap in these copies; in checked studies unresolved V genes cover under half, and the rest lacks a known reason. The sample yields roughly 1.5 million clones; under 99% were counted once. Together, the top ten hold around 0.47% of the sample. The sequenced material came from naive CD4+ T cells sorted from blood. Read against the paper, the sample's cell subset or site label means: CD45RA+ positively selected. These receptors were taken from a man younger than 40 in good health.

The V call is TRBV18, the J call TRBJ1-5, with 7 bases that match TRBD1. The J segment lost 4 bases and the V segment lost 2 bases, leaving 8 bases of the junction unmatched. CDR1 and CDR2 from the germline V gene are KGHSH and LQKENI. The CDR3 sequence is 16 residues long. CDR3 nucleotides: TGTGCCAGCTCACCAAGCGGGCCAGGGGGGAATCAGCCCCAGCATTTT. It encodes CASSPSGPGGNQPQHF.

The chain combines TRBV9 with TRBJ1-2; tentatively, D is TRBD1 (5 bases). Germline V CDR1 and CDR2: SGDLS, YYNGEE. The CDR3 has 15 residues. Trimming removed 0 bases from V and 8 bases from J, with 17 bases in between. The CDR3 nucleotides are TGTGCCAGCAGCGTAGCTGGGGCTCCCGCGCGGGGCTACACCTTC. It is translated as CASSVAGAPARGYTF.

The chain carries TRBV7-2 and TRBJ2-3, with D unresolved. Germline CDR1 is SGHTA and CDR2 is FQGNSA. This CDR3 has 16 residues. V was pared by 6 bases and J by 2 bases, with 18 bases between. This chain's CDR3 is CASSRASTTLTDTQYF. DNA for the CDR3: TGTGCCAGCAGTAGGGCTTCAACTACTCTCACAGATACGCAGTATTTT. The full variable domain, completed using reference TRBV7-2 and TRBJ2-3, is GAGVSQSPSNKVTEKGKDVELRCDPISGHTALYWYRQSLGQGLEFLIYFQGNSAPDKSGLPSDRFSAERTGGSVSTLTIQRTQQEDSAVYLCASSRASTTLTDTQYFGPGTRLTVL.

The chain links TRBV7-2 to TRBJ2-2, with D possibly matching TRBD1 (6 bases). Trimming cost V 0 bases and J 2 bases, with 13 bases left between them. CDR1 and CDR2 from the germline V gene are SGHTA and FQGNSA. CDR3 length equals 17 residues. Here the CDR3 DNA reads TGTGCCAGCAGCTTAGCGTTCAGGGGCATTAACACCGGGGAGCTGTTTTTT. Its protein product is CASSLAFRGINTGELFF.

J is TRBJ2-7 and V is TRBV18, with 10 bases fitting TRBD1. Germline loops: CDR1 KGHSH, CDR2 LQKENI. This CDR3 is 15 amino acids long. The V segment lost 2 bases and the J segment 6 bases; nucleotides outside the gene matches: 7. As DNA, the CDR3 is TGTGCCAGCTCACCATTAGGGACAGGGGAGGTCGAGCAGTACTTC. It specifies CASSPLGTGEVEQYF.

The chain links TRBV29-1 to TRBJ2-1, with D maybe TRBD2 (5 bases). In germline, CDR1 is SQVTM, CDR2 ANQGSEA. V was cut by 2 bases and J by 4 bases, with 9 bases left in between. There are 13 residues in the CDR3. The CDR3 coding sequence is TGCAGCGTTGAACTAGCTACTTACAATGAGCAGTTCTTC. Protein sequence: CSVELATYNEQFF.

This rearrangement joins TRBV10-3 to TRBJ2-7; a weak D match, TRBD2 (6 bases). The CDR3 extends over 12 amino acids. Germline lookup yields CDR1 ENHRY and CDR2 SYGVKD. Trimming left V 4 bases short and J 3 bases short, with 7 bases between. CDR3 coding DNA: TGTGCCATCAGTGCGGGGGACTACGAGCAGTACTTC. This translates into CAISAGDYEQYF.

This CDR3 is CSANTGTDTQYF. The CDR3, as DNA: TGCAGCGCAAATACAGGGACCGATACGCAGTATTTT. The V call is TRBV29-1, the J call TRBJ2-3; perhaps TRBD1 as D (6 bases). Germline CDR1 and CDR2: SQVTM and ANQGSEA. CDR3 length: 12 residues. The V gene lost 7 bases and the J gene lost 6 bases, with 14 bases spanning the gap.

DNA for the CDR3: TGTGCCAGCAGTAAAGGGAGTGGGGCCAACGTCCTGACTTTC. It is translated as CASSKGSGANVLTF. The chain uses TRBV6-1 and TRBJ2-6; D is perhaps TRBD2 (5 bases). CDR3 size: 14 residues. Trimming cost V 5 bases and J 3 bases, with 8 bases left between them. Germline V gene sequence: CDR1 MNHNS, CDR2 SASEGT.

The chain employs TRBV5-1 and TRBJ2-2, with TRBD2 matching over 8 bases. This CDR3 has 17 amino acids. J gave up 8 bases and V 4 bases, and 16 bases lay outside the gene matches. CDR1 and CDR2 (germline): SGHRS, YFSETQ. The CDR3 sequence is CASSVTVTGGRSGELFF. The CDR3 nucleotides are TGCGCCAGCAGCGTAACCGTAACGGGAGGGCGTTCAGGGGAGCTGTTTTTT. The whole variable domain, filled in from reference TRBV5-1 and TRBJ2-2, reads KAGVTQTPRYLIKTRGQQVTLSCSPISGHRSVSWYQQTPGQGLQFLFEYFSETQRNKGNFPGRFSGRQFSNSRSEMNVSTLELGDSALYLCASSVTVTGGRSGELFFGEGSRLTVL.

The J gene is TRBJ2-5, the V gene TRBV6-4; tentatively, D is TRBD2 (5 bases). Germline-derived CDR1 and CDR2 are MRHNA and SNTAGT. CDR3 length: 14 residues. V was cut by 2 bases and J by 4 bases, with 11 bases left in between. For the CDR3, the DNA is TGTGCCAGCAGTGACGCCGGGAAAGGAGAGACCCAGTACTTC. It is translated as CASSDAGKGETQYF.